This T cell receptor (beta chain) was recorded in a study of prognosis after radiotherapy for stage I lung cancer. Study context: More than 10 patients' tumors were adenocarcinoma, and several patients' tumors were squamous cell carcinoma. General study results and limits: Unique TCR clone counts fell after stereotactic body radiation therapy, median around 10,000 versus 6,900. The study found lower Shannon entropy after stereotactic body radiation therapy in patients who developed distant metastases. A difference in TRBV and TRBJ gene usage was reportedly seen between patients with and without metastases.

With two-round multiplex PCR, TCR beta CDR3 sequences were amplified from genomic DNA. Specific primers for each TRBV and TRBJ gene were what first-round PCR used. MiXCR, run by TCRdb on the multiplex PCR reads, gives a single entry per CDR3 protein. The sample carries 30,000 or so distinct CDR3 sequences, 42% recorded once. Points on this clonotype: Its antigen is currently unknown.

This CDR3 has 20 amino acids. V lost 1 base and J lost 2; bases outside the gene matches: 21. Per germline, CDR1 SGHRS and CDR2 YFSETQ. The sequence derives from a donor over 45 with non-small cell lung cancer. The genes are TRBV5-1 and TRBJ2-7; 7 bases line up with TRBD1. The sample consisted of PBMCs, taken before or after stereotactic body radiation therapy (not recorded which). The CDR3 loop is CASSLFIRDRRSNRPYEQYF. The DNA of the CDR3 is TGCGCCAGCAGCTTGTTTATAAGGGACAGAAGATCCAATAGACCCTACGAGCAGTACTTC.